These 8 T cell receptor beta chains originate from one sample sequenced in a study of blood T cell repertoires in COVID-19. Using immunoSEQ multiplex PCR, the repertoire was profiled, and TCRdb retains in-frame clones only, with some absent. The profile shows 360,000 or so clones, more than 75% of them singletons. Sequenced material: PBMCs or T cells enriched from blood (not recorded which). The receptors originated from a woman aged 25 to 39 who had recovered from COVID-19.

V usage is TRBV30 and J usage is TRBJ1-4, with 7 bases identical to TRBD1. CDR1 and CDR2 from the germline V gene are GTSNPN and SVGIG (reference sequence). V gave up 1 base and J gave up 4 bases; unmatched junction bases: 6. CDR3 length equals 15 residues. CDR3 loop: CAWSDGTAINEKLFF. The CDR3 coding sequence is TGTGCCTGGAGTGACGGGACAGCGATTAATGAAAAACTGTTTTTT.

The rearrangement links TRBV27 to TRBJ2-5; weak D call: TRBD2 (5 bases). The germline V gene encodes CDR1 MNHEY and CDR2 SMNVEV (reference sequence). Between the trimmed V and J ends, which lost 2 bases and 8 bases, there was a span of 18 bases. There are 15 residues in the CDR3. As DNA, the CDR3 is TGTGCCAGCAGTTTAAGCATTTCGGGAATGGGAACCCAGTACTTC. It is translated as CASSLSISGMGTQYF.

The chain has TRBV6-5 and TRBJ1-2, with unresolved D. The CDR3 has 15 amino acids. The V end lost 7 bases, the J end lost 6 bases, and 21 bases lay between the germline ends. CDR1 and CDR2 from the germline V gene are MNHEY and SVGAGI. CDR3 DNA sequence: TGTGCCAGCACCCTCGGGAAGTGGAGAGGCCATGGCTACACCTTC. Translation gives CASTLGKWRGHGYTF.

The chain carries TRBV4-2 and TRBJ2-5; D may be TRBD1 (6 bases). The CDR3 contains 14 residues. Germline V gives CDR1 LGHNA, CDR2 YNFKEQ. Trimming cost V 0 bases and J 6 bases, with 11 bases left between them. CDR3 bases: TGTGCCAGCAGCCAAGATGTACAGGGCAAGACCCAGTACTTC. Its protein is CASSQDVQGKTQYF.

This sequence joins TRBV27 and TRBJ2-7; D may be TRBD2 (6 bases). Germline CDR1 MNHEY, CDR2 SMNVEV (reference sequence). This CDR3 is 14 amino acids long. V lost 3 bases, J lost 2 bases, and 11 bases lay in between. CDR3 sequence: CASSLVGGTYEQYF. DNA of the CDR3: TGTGCCAGCAGTTTGGTGGGCGGGACCTACGAGCAGTACTTC.

V gene TRBV4-1 combines with J gene TRBJ1-2; no clear D. V lost 0 bases and J lost 5, with 7 bases in between. This CDR3 comprises 13 residues. Germline CDR1 and CDR2: MGHRA and YSYEKL. The CDR3 sequence: CASSQETGYGYTF. Written as DNA, the CDR3 is TGCGCCAGCAGCCAAGAGACGGGATATGGCTACACCTTC.

On this clone: Other DNA sequences from this sample encode an identical CDR3 as well. DNA for the CDR3: TGTGCCATCAGTGAGCTTAGCTATGGCTACACCTTC. Translating it yields CAISELSYGYTF. The V call is TRBV10-3, the J call TRBJ1-2, with D unresolved. The CDR3 length is 12 residues. CDR1 ENHRY and CDR2 SYGVKD come from the germline V gene. V was cut by 2 bases and J by 4 bases, with 5 bases left in between.

The chain combines TRBV19 with TRBJ1-2, with D tentatively TRBD1 (6 bases). The CDR3 covers 14 residues. CDR1 is LNHDA, CDR2 SQIVND, per germline (reference sequence). Trimming took 0 bases from V and 6 from J, leaving 11 bases between them. The CDR3 DNA sequence: TGTGCCAGTAGTATAGAAGGCAGGGGAGATGGCTACACCTTC. It translates to CASSIEGRGDGYTF.